The next 2 T cell receptor beta chains were all read from a single sample in a study of STAT5B mutations in CD4+ large granular lymphocyte leukemia. Data came from immunoSEQ multiplex PCR; TCRdb stores just in-frame clones and leaves some out. The table has 40,000 to 50,000 clones, about 80% seen once. The sequenced material came from CD4+ T cells from blood buffy coats. All receptors come from a human donor in good health.

The CDR3 spells CASSLFSGKASNEQFF. As DNA, the CDR3 is TGTGCCAGCAGCTTATTTTCAGGGAAGGCTTCAAATGAGCAGTTCTTC. This chain joins TRBV11-3 and TRBJ2-1; a possible D gene is TRBD1 (5 bases). Trimming stripped 2 bases from V and 7 bases from J, with 18 bases between. Germline CDR1 and CDR2: SGHNT and YENEEA. This CDR3 spans 16 amino acids. The full variable domain, with the rest looked up from reference TRBV11-3 and TRBJ2-1, is EAGVVQSPRYKIIEKKQPVAFWCNPISGHNTLYWYLQNLGQGPELLIRYENEEAVDDSQLPKDRFSAERLKGVDSTLKIQPAELGDSAVYLCASSLFSGKASNEQFFGPGTRLTVL.

The chain uses TRBV6-5 and TRBJ2-5; tentatively, D is TRBD1 or TRBD2 (6 bases each). The germline V gene has CDR1 MNHEY and CDR2 SVGAGI. Trimming shortened V by 2 bases and J by 3 bases, and 13 bases separated the two germline ends. The CDR3 totals 15 residues. Here the CDR3 DNA reads TGTGCCAGCAGTTACGCGGGACATATAAAAGAGACCCAGTACTTC. This sequence encodes CASSYAGHIKETQYF.